This TCR beta chain was observed in a study of control samples from healthy donors and cancer patients. V shed 5 bases and J shed 4 bases, with 11 bases lying between them. The CDR3 has 13 residues. Method: immunoSEQ multiplex PCR; TCRdb's copy keeps in-frame clones and lacks some. The sample yields about 120,000 clones, over 75% seen once. The chain couples TRBV12-3 or TRBV12-4 to TRBJ2-5, with a possible D match to TRBD1 (6 bases). The sequenced sample consisted of blood. This sequence was found in a man in his forties or fifties in good health. This chain's CDR3 is CASSEGDGETQYF. CDR3 DNA: TGTGCCAGCAGTGAGGGGGATGGAGAGACCCAGTACTTC.